The clone carrying this TCR beta chain has only one observation. Its target is not known. Sequencing was performed with immunoSEQ multiplex PCR; in TCRdb, only in-frame clones are kept and a portion is missing. The table records about 140,000 clones, roughly 93% of them present only once. The record originates from a study of T cell responses to AZD1222 COVID-19 vaccine. Study outcomes and limitations: No repertoire was sampled before or during the peak T cell response, only after it. It should be noted that donors were predominantly white British and more often female, and clonal diversity was possibly underestimated. A reported finding is that nearly half of spike-specific TCRs target unmutated variant regions.

Germline values: CDR1 ENHRY, CDR2 SYGVKD. This CDR3 has 15 amino acids. Between the trimmed V and J ends, which lost 6 bases and 3 bases, there was a span of 16 bases. The sequence was collected from an adult in good health. The chain uses TRBV10-3 and TRBJ2-3; the D gene is possibly TRBD2 (6 bases). The sequencing here drew on peripheral blood, taken on day 0 of MenACWY control vaccination. The CDR3 nucleotides are TGTGCCATCAGGGAGACCGGCGCGGGGACAGATACGCAGTATTTT. Translation: CAIRETGAGTDTQYF.